The 20 T cell receptor beta chains listed next were all sequenced from one sample in a study of identical twins. From the 5' RACE reads, TCRdb called clonotypes with MiXCR, one entry per CDR3 protein. This table holds about 250,000 distinct CDR3 sequences, around 15% found once. Sequencing was performed on memory (CD45RO+) T cells sorted from blood. The receptors originated from a young woman in good health.

This clonotype came up a few times. The chain is built from TRBV5-1 and TRBJ2-7; D perhaps matches TRBD1 (5 bases). Trimming stripped 0 bases from V and 6 bases from J, with 7 bases between. Per the germline V gene, CDR1 is SGHRS and CDR2 is YFSETQ. CDR3 length: 12 amino acids. The CDR3 region has the DNA TGCGCCAGCAGCTTGGTAGGGGCCGAGCAGTACTTC. Translated: CASSLVGAEQYF.

The CDR3 nucleotides are TGTGCCAGCAAGATACAGGGGGGTTATCAGCCCCAGCATTTT. Translation: CASKIQGGYQPQHF. The J gene is TRBJ1-5, the V gene TRBV28, with 8 bases matching TRBD1. Trimming at V came to 7 bases and at J to 5 bases, leaving 7 bases not matched to a gene. The CDR3 consists of 14 residues. The germline gives CDR1 MDHEN, CDR2 SYDVKM.

The V and J genes are TRBV5-1 and TRBJ1-1; no firm D call. Germline V gene data show CDR1 as SGHRS and CDR2 as YFSETQ. The CDR3 extends over 13 amino acids. Trimming cost V 4 bases and J 0 bases, with 7 bases left between them. The CDR3 reads CASSQYLNTEAFF. The CDR3 DNA is TGCGCCAGCAGCCAGTACTTGAACACTGAAGCTTTCTTT.

In this sample, this clonotype turned up a few times. The chain uses TRBV12-3 or TRBV12-4 and TRBJ1-2; D uncertain. CDR3 length: 16 amino acids. V lost 6 bases, J lost 4 bases, and 21 bases lay in between. DNA for the CDR3: TGTGCCAGCAGACGGAGCCAAACCAGGCTAGGCTATGGCTACACCTTC. This encodes CASRRSQTRLGYGYTF.

This clonotype showed up just a few times. This chain uses TRBV5-1 with TRBJ2-7; 9 bases match TRBD2. The V gene's germline CDR1 is SGHRS and CDR2 YFSETQ. The CDR3 length is 14 residues. The trim removed 7 bases at V and 0 bases at J, leaving 5 bases unmatched. CDR3 protein: CASGPLAGSYEQYF. CDR3 bases: TGCGCCAGCGGCCCACTAGCGGGCTCCTACGAGCAGTACTTC.

V usage is TRBV2 and J usage is TRBJ2-6; TRBD2 matches at 9 bases. Germline CDR1 reads SNHLY; CDR2 reads FYNNEI. The length of the CDR3 is 17 residues. V dropped 3 bases and J dropped 0; count of bases not matched to a gene: 3. For the CDR3, the DNA is TGTGCCAGCAGTGAGGCTAGCGGGGTCTCTGGGGCCAACGTCCTGACTTTC. Translating it yields CASSEASGVSGANVLTF.

The chain combines TRBV4-2 with TRBJ2-4; D unclear. In germline, CDR1 is LGHNA, CDR2 YNFKEQ. CDR3 length: 14 amino acids. Trimming stripped 0 bases from V and 7 bases from J, with 10 bases between. The CDR3 region has the DNA TGTGCCAGCAGCCAAGAGGCCGGCCCGAACATTCAGTACTTC. Encoded protein: CASSQEAGPNIQYF.

The rearrangement uses TRBV24-1 and TRBJ1-4; D remains unclear. Germline V lookup: CDR1 KGHDR, CDR2 SFDVKD. The V end lost 8 bases, the J end lost 2 bases, and 5 bases lay between the germline ends. The CDR3 totals 12 residues. CDR3 DNA: TGTGCCACCATACTGACTAATGAAAAACTGTTTTTT. It specifies CATILTNEKLFF.

This clonotype was observed many times. This chain joins TRBV18 and TRBJ2-7; D gene uncertain. With 1 base removed from V and 5 bases from J, the gap between germline ends came to 6 bases. Germline V gives CDR1 KGHSH, CDR2 LQKENI. The CDR3 extends over 12 amino acids. The CDR3 DNA sequence: TGTGCCAGCTCACCACGGGTTGACGAGCAGTACTTC. Protein sequence: CASSPRVDEQYF.

This clonotype showed up just a few times. V gene TRBV9 combines with J gene TRBJ2-1; TRBD1 might be the D (5 bases). The germline V gene has CDR1 SGDLS and CDR2 YYNGEE. V lost 2 bases, J lost 0 bases, and 9 bases lay in between. This CDR3 has 15 residues. In DNA form, the CDR3 reads TGTGCCAGCAGCGTTCAGGGCTACTCCTACAATGAGCAGTTCTTC. It translates to CASSVQGYSYNEQFF.

At least ten counts were recorded for this clonotype. V usage is TRBV20-1 and J usage is TRBJ1-2; D is uncertain. The CDR3 length is 13 residues. V was pared by 2 bases and J by 0 bases, with 7 bases between. Germline values: CDR1 DFQATT, CDR2 SNEGSKA (reference sequence). CDR3 DNA: TGCAGTGCTAGAACCGCCTCTAACTATGGCTACACCTTC. Residues: CSARTASNYGYTF.

This clonotype has a handful of counts. CDR3 in amino acids: CASSVRRGTGQTLNTEAFF. The CDR3 DNA sequence: TGTGCCAGCAGTGTCCGGAGGGGGACAGGCCAAACCTTGAACACTGAAGCTTTCTTT. V usage is TRBV6-1 and J usage is TRBJ1-1, with 8 bases matching TRBD1. CDR1 and CDR2 from the germline V gene are MNHNS and SASEGT. V trimming: 4 bases; J trimming: 0 bases; junction bases outside the gene matches: 16. The CDR3 covers 19 residues.

The chain combines TRBV3-1 with TRBJ2-3; TRBD2 aligns across 10 bases. The CDR3 is 16 amino acids. Germline trimming cut 4 bases from V and 3 bases from J; bases unmatched to any gene: 7. Germline V gene lookup returns CDR1 LGHDT and CDR2 YNNKEL (reference sequence). CDR3 region: CASSPRVAGGTDTQYF. The DNA of the CDR3 is TGTGCCAGCAGCCCCCGAGTAGCGGGGGGTACAGATACGCAGTATTTT.

J is TRBJ1-1 and V is TRBV2; 9 nucleotides align to TRBD1. V trimming: 6 bases; J trimming: 7 bases; junction bases outside the gene matches: 6. CDR1 is SNHLY and CDR2 is FYNNEI in the germline V gene. The CDR3 has 13 amino acids. CDR3 sequence reads: CASRLDRGNEAFF. As DNA, the CDR3 is TGTGCCAGCAGGTTAGACAGGGGGAATGAAGCTTTCTTT.

This clonotype was counted a few times. This sequence joins TRBV20-1 and TRBJ1-2, with D possibly TRBD1 on 5 matching bases. This CDR3 region has 13 residues. Germline V gene data show CDR1 as DFQATT and CDR2 as SNEGSKA (reference sequence). V was cut by 3 bases and J by 3 bases, with 11 bases left in between. The DNA for the CDR3 is TGCAGTGCTAGCCAGGGTGGATACTATGGCTACACCTTC. This encodes CSASQGGYYGYTF.

Remarks on this clonotype: This may arise from a read error, as a much more abundant clone is one base away. The rearrangement uses TRBV12-3 or TRBV12-4 and TRBJ2-7; a weak D match, TRBD1 (5 bases). CDR3 length equals 12 residues. This CDR3 reads CACSSQGYEQYF. Here the CDR3 DNA reads TGTGCCTGCAGTTCGCAGGGCTACGAGCAGTACTTC.

J is TRBJ1-4 and V is TRBV5-1, with 7 positions matching TRBD1. The CDR3 runs to 14 residues. CDR1 and CDR2 (germline): SGHRS, YFSETQ. Trimming removed 4 bases from V and 4 bases from J; junction bases left unmatched: 4. CDR3 region: CASSPRDSNEKLFF. The CDR3 DNA reads as TGCGCCAGCAGCCCCCGGGACAGTAATGAAAAACTGTTTTTT.

This clonotype was observed a handful of times. The chain uses TRBV27 and TRBJ2-3; D call uncertain. The V end lost 6 bases, the J end lost 8 bases, and 15 bases lay between the germline ends. Germline CDR1 reads MNHEY; CDR2 reads SMNVEV (reference sequence). This CDR3 has 13 residues. The CDR3 nucleotides are TGTGCCAGCAGCTCCCCTCCTTCGGGTACGCAGTATTTT. Protein: CASSSPPSGTQYF.

The chain is built from TRBV7-2 and TRBJ1-2; possible D gene TRBD1, 5 bases. The V and J ends lost 1 base and 5 bases respectively, with 11 bases between them. The germline gives CDR1 SGHTA, CDR2 FQGNSA. This CDR3 comprises 14 residues. The CDR3 DNA reads TGTGCCAGCAGCTTAGTACCAGGGAGATATGGCTACACCTTC. It specifies CASSLVPGRYGYTF.

This clonotype showed up just a few times. The genes are TRBV21-1 and TRBJ2-3; TRBD1 is the table's D call and was not checked against the DNA. TRBV21-1 is designated a pseudogene. There are 15 residues in the CDR3. The CDR3 here is CASRGDVPKADTQYF. The CDR3 DNA sequence: TGTGCCAGTAGGGGGGACGTCCCAAAGGCAGATACGCAGTATTTT.